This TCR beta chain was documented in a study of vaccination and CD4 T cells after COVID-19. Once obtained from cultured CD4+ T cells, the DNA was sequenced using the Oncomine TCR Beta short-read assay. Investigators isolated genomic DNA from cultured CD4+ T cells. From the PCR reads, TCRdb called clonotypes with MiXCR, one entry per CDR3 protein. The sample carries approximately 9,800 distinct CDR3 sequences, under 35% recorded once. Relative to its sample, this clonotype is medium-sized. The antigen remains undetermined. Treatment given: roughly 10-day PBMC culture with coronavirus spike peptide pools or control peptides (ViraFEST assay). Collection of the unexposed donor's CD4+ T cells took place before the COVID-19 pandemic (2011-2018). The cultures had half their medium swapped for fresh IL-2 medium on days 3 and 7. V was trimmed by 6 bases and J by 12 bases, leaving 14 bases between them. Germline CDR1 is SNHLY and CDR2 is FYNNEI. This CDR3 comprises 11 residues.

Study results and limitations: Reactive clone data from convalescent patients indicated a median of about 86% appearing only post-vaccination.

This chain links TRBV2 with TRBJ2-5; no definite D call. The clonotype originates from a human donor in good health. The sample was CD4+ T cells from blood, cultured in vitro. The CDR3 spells CASRVALDEYF. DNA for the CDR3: TGTGCCAGCAGAGTTGCTCTAGATGAGTACTTC.